The rows below give T cell receptor beta chains drawn from one sample of a study of blood T cell repertoires in COVID-19. Using immunoSEQ multiplex PCR, the repertoire was profiled, and TCRdb retains in-frame clones only, with some absent. The sample carries approximately 140,000 clones, roughly 87% recorded once. The sample taken for sequencing was peripheral blood. The receptor set was obtained from a woman aged 55-70 years with active or convalescent COVID-19. Each CDR3 is given with its conserved first and last residue. Fields, in order: V gene, D gene, clone size, J gene, CDR3 protein, CDR3 DNA. A D gene is named only where the DNA matches it firmly. Not all rows give a size; the values are once, few, many and, for expanded clones, a class.

V: TRBV6-2/TRBV6-3
D: TRBD1
size: .
J: TRBJ1-1
CDR3: CASSVGRGYGTEAFF
DNA: TGTGCCAGCAGTGTCGGCAGGGGGTATGGCACTGAAGCTTTCTTT

V: TRBV5-1
D: .
size: .
J: TRBJ1-1
CDR3: CASSLVGGQPNTEAFF
DNA: TGCGCCAGCAGCTTGGTAGGAGGACAGCCGAACACTGAAGCTTTCTTT

V: TRBV10-3
D: .
size: .
J: TRBJ1-1
CDR3: CAISEAGGNTEAFF
DNA: TGTGCCATCAGTGAGGCCGGGGGGAACACTGAAGCTTTCTTT

V: TRBV5-6
D: TRBD2
size: .
J: TRBJ2-1
CDR3: CASSLVGGSGVGEQFF
DNA: TGTGCCAGCAGCTTGGTAGGGGGTAGCGGGGTAGGGGAGCAGTTCTTC

V: TRBV15
D: .
size: .
J: TRBJ1-1
CDR3: CATSRDIGVTEAFF
DNA: TGTGCCACCAGCAGAGATATCGGAGTCACTGAAGCTTTCTTT

V: TRBV4-1
D: .
size: .
J: TRBJ2-7
CDR3: CASSQDRGVSSYEQYF
DNA: TGCGCCAGCAGCCAAGACCGCGGAGTAAGCTCCTACGAGCAGTACTTC

V: TRBV5-1
D: TRBD1
size: .
J: TRBJ2-5
CDR3: CASSTSGGRETQYF
DNA: TGCGCCAGCAGCACGTCAGGGGGAAGAGAGACCCAGTACTTC

V: TRBV19
D: TRBD1
size: .
J: TRBJ1-5
CDR3: CASSFGQGPNQPQHF
DNA: TGTGCCAGTAGTTTCGGACAGGGGCCCAATCAGCCCCAGCATTTT

V: TRBV3-1/TRBV3-2
D: .
size: once
J: TRBJ2-7
CDR3: CASSQEGPSDNTYEQYF
DNA: TGTGCCAGCAGCCAAGAAGGCCCCTCCGACAACACCTACGAGCAGTACTTC

V: TRBV11-2
D: .
size: .
J: TRBJ2-7
CDR3: CASSPLYEQYF
DNA: TGTGCCAGCAGCCCTCTTTACGAGCAGTACTTC

V: TRBV24-1
D: TRBD1
size: .
J: TRBJ2-3
CDR3: CATSEGQGLDTQYF
DNA: TGTGCCACCAGTGAAGGACAGGGTCTAGATACGCAGTATTTT

V: TRBV7-2
D: TRBD1
size: .
J: TRBJ2-1
CDR3: CASSLRRDRASNEQFF
DNA: TGTGCCAGCAGCCTCCGCCGGGACAGGGCTTCCAATGAGCAGTTCTTC

V: TRBV27
D: TRBD2
size: .
J: TRBJ2-3
CDR3: CASSYGSGGGTDTQYF
DNA: TGTGCCAGCAGTTATGGCAGCGGGGGGGGCACAGATACGCAGTATTTT

V: TRBV5-1
D: TRBD1
size: .
J: TRBJ1-1
CDR3: CASSWMTGEGNTEAFF
DNA: TGCGCCAGCAGCTGGATGACAGGGGAGGGCAACACTGAAGCTTTCTTT

V: TRBV10-1
D: .
size: once
J: TRBJ1-1
CDR3: CASSLQRSGTEAFF
DNA: TGCGCCAGCAGCTTACAAAGGTCGGGAACTGAAGCTTTCTTT

V: TRBV27
D: .
size: .
J: TRBJ1-2
CDR3: CASSLTPLPKGVYGYTF
DNA: TGTGCCAGCAGTTTAACGCCACTACCAAAGGGGGTCTATGGCTACACCTTC

V: TRBV21-1
D: .
size: .
J: TRBJ2-2
CDR3: CASSKAVRVGTGELFF
DNA: TGTGCCAGCAGCAAAGCCGTCAGGGTGGGCACCGGGGAGCTGTTTTTT

V: TRBV2
D: .
size: .
J: TRBJ2-5
CDR3: CASSEIPGAQYF
DNA: TGTGCCAGCAGTGAAATCCCCGGGGCCCAGTACTTC

V: TRBV5-1
D: .
size: .
J: TRBJ1-1
CDR3: CASSAQVETEAFF
DNA: TGCGCCAGCAGCGCACAGGTAGAGACTGAAGCTTTCTTT

V: TRBV9
D: .
size: .
J: TRBJ1-2
CDR3: CASSVDHGAGGYGYTF
DNA: TGTGCCAGCAGCGTAGACCACGGGGCCGGGGGCTATGGCTACACCTTC

V: TRBV18
D: TRBD1
size: .
J: TRBJ2-3
CDR3: CASSKGTGGTDTQYF
DNA: TGTGCCAGCTCGAAAGGGACAGGGGGCACAGATACGCAGTATTTT

V: TRBV6-1
D: .
size: .
J: TRBJ2-7
CDR3: CASSEGGLSVYEQYF
DNA: TGTGCCAGCAGTGAAGGCGGACTTAGTGTCTACGAGCAGTACTTC

V: TRBV7-8
D: .
size: .
J: TRBJ1-2
CDR3: CASSFSQFLYGYTF
DNA: TGTGCCAGCAGCTTTAGCCAATTCCTTTATGGCTACACCTTC

V: TRBV6-2/TRBV6-3
D: .
size: .
J: TRBJ1-2
CDR3: CASSYSTQIYGYTF
DNA: TGTGCCAGCAGTTACTCGACACAGATCTATGGCTACACCTTC

V: TRBV4-3
D: .
size: .
J: TRBJ1-3
CDR3: CASSPAGIASGNTIYF
DNA: TGCGCCAGCAGCCCCGCGGGAATAGCCTCTGGAAACACCATATATTTT

V: TRBV7-2
D: .
size: .
J: TRBJ2-3
CDR3: CASSSFTDTQYF
DNA: TGTGCCAGCAGCTCCTTCACAGATACGCAGTATTTT

V: TRBV13
D: TRBD1
size: .
J: TRBJ1-2
CDR3: CASSLTRTGIYGYTF
DNA: TGTGCCAGCAGCTTAACCCGGACAGGGATCTATGGCTACACCTTC